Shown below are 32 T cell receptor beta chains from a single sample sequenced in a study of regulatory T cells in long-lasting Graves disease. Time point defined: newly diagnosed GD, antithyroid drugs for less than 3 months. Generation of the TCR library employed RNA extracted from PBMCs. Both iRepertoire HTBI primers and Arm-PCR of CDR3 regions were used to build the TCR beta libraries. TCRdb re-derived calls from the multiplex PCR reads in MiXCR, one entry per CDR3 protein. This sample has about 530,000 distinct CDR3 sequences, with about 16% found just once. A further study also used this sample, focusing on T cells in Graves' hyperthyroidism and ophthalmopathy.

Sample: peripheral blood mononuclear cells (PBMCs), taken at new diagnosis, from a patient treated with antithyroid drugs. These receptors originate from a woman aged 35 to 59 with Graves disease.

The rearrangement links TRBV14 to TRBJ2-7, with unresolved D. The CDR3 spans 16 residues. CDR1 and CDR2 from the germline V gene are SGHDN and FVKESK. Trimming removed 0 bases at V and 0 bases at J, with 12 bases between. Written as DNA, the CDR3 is TGTGCCAGCAGCCAAGATCGAACCATTCTCTCCTACGAGCAGTACTTC. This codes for CASSQDRTILSYEQYF.

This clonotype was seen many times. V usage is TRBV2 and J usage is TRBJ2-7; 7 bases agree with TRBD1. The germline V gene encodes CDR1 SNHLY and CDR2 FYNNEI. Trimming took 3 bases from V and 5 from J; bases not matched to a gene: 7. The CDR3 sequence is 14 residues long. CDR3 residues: CASSDKTGLDEQYF. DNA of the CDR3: TGTGCCAGCAGTGACAAGACAGGGCTGGACGAGCAGTACTTC.

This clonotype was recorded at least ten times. CDR3 coding DNA: TGTGCCAGCAGTGAGTTGGCAGCTCCGTTCGTGGGCGAGCAGTACTTC. Amino acid sequence: CASSELAAPFVGEQYF. The rearrangement links TRBV2 to TRBJ2-7; no clear D gene. The germline V and J ends were trimmed by 3 bases and 6 bases, with 21 bases remaining between them. Looked up from germline, CDR1 is SNHLY and CDR2 is FYNNEI. The CDR3 is made up of 16 amino acids.

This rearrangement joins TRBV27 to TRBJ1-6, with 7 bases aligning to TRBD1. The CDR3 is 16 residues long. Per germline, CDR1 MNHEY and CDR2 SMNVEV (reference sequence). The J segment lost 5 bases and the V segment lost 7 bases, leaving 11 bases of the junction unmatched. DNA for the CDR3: TGTGCCAGCATTGCTAGGGGACAGTTGAATAATTCACCCCTCCACTTT. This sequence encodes CASIARGQLNNSPLHF.

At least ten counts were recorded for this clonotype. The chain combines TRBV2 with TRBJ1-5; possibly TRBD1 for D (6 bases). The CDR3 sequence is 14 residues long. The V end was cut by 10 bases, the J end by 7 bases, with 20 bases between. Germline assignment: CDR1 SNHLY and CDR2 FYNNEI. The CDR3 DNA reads TGTGCCACATCACCTCTGGGGGCTACACAGCCCCAGCATTTT. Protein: CATSPLGATQPQHF.

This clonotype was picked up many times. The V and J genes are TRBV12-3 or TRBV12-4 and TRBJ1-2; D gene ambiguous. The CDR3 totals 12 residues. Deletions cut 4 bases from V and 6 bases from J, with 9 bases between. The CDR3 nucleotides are TGTGCCAGCAGTTCCCGGCTGCATGGCTACACCTTC. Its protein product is CASSSRLHGYTF.

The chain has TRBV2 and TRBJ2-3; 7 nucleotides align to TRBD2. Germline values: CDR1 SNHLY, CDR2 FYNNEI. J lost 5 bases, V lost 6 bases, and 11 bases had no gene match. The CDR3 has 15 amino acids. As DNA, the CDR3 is TGTGCCAGCAGAAGTGGTCTGGGGAGGGTAGATACGCAGTATTTT. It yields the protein CASRSGLGRVDTQYF.

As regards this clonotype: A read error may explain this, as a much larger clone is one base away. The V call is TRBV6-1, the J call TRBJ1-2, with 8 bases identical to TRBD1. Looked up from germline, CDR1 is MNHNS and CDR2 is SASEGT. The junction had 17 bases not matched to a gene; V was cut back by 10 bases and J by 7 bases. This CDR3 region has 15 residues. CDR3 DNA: TGTGCCACCAGGGAACCAGGGGGCTTAGATCTTGGCTACACCTTC. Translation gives CATREPGGLDLGYTF.

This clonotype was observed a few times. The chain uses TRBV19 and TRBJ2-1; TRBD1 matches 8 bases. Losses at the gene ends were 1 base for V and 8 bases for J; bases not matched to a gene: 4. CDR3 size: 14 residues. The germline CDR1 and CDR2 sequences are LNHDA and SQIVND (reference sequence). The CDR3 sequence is CASSIGLTGDEQFF. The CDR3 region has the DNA TGTGCCAGTAGTATAGGCTTGACAGGGGATGAGCAGTTCTTC.

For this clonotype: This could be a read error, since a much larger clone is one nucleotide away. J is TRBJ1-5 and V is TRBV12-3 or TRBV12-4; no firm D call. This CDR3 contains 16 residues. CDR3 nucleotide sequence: TGTGCCAGCAGGTCCGAGCTAAGAGCCAGCAATCAGCCCCGGCATTTT. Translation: CASRSELRASNQPRHF.

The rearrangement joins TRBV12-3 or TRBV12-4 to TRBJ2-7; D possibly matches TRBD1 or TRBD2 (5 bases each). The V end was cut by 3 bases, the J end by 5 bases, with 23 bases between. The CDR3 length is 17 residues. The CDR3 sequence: CASSFAPGTTATDEQYF. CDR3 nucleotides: TGTGCCAGCAGTTTCGCCCCCGGGACCACTGCCACCGACGAGCAGTACTTC.

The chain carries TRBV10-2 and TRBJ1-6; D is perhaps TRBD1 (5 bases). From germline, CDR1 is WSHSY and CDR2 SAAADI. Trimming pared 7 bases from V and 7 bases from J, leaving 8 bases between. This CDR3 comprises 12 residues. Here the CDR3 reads CASMGGNSPLHF. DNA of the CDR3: TGCGCCAGCATGGGGGGGAATTCACCCCTCCACTTT.

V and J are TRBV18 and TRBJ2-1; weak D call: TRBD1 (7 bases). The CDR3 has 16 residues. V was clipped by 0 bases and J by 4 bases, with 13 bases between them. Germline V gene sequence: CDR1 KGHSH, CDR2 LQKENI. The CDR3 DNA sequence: TGTGCCAGCTCACCACCGTCAGGGGGGAAATACAATGAGCAGTTCTTC. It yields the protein CASSPPSGGKYNEQFF.

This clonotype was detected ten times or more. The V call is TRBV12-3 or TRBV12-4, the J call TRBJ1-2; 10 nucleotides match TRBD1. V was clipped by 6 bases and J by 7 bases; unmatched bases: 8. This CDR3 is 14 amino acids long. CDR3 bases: TGTGCCAGCAGCATCGGGACAGGGGCGGGTGGCTACACCTTC. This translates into CASSIGTGAGGYTF.

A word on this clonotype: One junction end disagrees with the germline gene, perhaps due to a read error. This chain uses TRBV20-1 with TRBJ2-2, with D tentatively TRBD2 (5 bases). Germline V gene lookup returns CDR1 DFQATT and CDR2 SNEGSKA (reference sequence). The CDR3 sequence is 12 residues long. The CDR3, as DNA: TGCAGGGCTAGCCGGGACACCGGGGAGCTGTTTTTT. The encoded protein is CRASRDTGELFF.

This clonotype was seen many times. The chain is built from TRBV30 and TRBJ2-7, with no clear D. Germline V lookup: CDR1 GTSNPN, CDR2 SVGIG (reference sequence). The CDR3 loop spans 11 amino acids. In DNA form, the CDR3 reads TGTGCACGACCTCGTCCCTACGAGCAGTACTTC. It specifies CARPRPYEQYF.

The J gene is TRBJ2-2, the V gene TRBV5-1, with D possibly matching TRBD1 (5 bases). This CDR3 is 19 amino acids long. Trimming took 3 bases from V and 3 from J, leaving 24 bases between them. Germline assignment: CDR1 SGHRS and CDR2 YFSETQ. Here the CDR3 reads CASSSRVDDRRRDTGELFF. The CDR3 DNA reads TGCGCCAGCAGCTCGCGCGTCGATGACAGACGACGGGACACCGGGGAGCTGTTTTTT.

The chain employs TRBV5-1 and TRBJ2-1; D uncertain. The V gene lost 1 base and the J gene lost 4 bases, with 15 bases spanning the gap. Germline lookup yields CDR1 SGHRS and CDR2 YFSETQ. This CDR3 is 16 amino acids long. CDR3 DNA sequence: TGCGCCAGCAGCTTGATCGGCAACCCTCCTTACAATGAGCAGTTCTTC. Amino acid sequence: CASSLIGNPPYNEQFF.

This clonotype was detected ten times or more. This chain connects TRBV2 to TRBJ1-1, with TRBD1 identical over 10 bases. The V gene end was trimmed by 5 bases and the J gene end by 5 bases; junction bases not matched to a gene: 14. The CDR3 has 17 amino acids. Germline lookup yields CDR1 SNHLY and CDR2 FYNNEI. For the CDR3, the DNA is TGTGCCAGCAGTCTACCCCGACAGGGGGCCATTGAGACTGAAGCTTTCTTT. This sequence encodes CASSLPRQGAIETEAFF.

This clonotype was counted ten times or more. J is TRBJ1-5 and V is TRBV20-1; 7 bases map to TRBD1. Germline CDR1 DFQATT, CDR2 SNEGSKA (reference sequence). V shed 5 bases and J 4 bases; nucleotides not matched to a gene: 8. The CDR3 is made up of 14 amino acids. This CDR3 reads CSASPSTGNQPQHF. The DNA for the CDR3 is TGCAGTGCTTCTCCCTCGACAGGGAATCAGCCCCAGCATTTT.

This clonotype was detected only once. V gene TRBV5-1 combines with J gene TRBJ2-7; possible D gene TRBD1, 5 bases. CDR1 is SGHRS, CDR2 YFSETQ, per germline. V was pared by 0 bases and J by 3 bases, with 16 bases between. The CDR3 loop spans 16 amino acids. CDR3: CASSLGQGFELYEQYF. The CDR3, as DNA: TGCGCCAGCAGCTTGGGGCAGGGATTTGAGCTCTACGAGCAGTACTTC.

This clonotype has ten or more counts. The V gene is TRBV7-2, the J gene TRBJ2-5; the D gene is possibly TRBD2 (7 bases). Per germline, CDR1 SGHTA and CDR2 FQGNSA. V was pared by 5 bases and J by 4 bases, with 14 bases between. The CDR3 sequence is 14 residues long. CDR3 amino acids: CASSLGGGLETQYF. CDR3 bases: TGTGCCAGCAGCCTAGGGGGGGGGCTAGAGACCCAGTACTTC. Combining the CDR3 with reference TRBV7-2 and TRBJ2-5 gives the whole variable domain GAGVSQSPSNKVTEKGKDVELRCDPISGHTALYWYRQSLGQGLEFLIYFQGNSAPDKSGLPSDRFSAERTGGSVSTLTIQRTQQEDSAVYLCASSLGGGLETQYFGPGTRLLVL.

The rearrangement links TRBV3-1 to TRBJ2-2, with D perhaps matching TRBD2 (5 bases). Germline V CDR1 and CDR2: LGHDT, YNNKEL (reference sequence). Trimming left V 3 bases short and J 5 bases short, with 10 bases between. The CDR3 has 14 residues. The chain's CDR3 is CASSHAGLTGELFF. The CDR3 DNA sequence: TGTGCCAGCAGCCATGCCGGACTGACCGGGGAGCTGTTTTTT.

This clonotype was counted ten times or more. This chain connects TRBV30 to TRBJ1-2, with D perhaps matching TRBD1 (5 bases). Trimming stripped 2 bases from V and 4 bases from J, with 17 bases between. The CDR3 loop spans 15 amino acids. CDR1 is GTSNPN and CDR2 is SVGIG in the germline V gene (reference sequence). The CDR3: CAWSPTGTKFYGYTF. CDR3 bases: TGTGCCTGGAGTCCCACCGGGACTAAGTTCTATGGCTACACCTTC.

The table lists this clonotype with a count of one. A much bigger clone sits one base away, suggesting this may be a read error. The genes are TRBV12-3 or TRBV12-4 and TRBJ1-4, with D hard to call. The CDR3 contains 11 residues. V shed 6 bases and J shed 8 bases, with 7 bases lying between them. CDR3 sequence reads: CASSQTEKLFF. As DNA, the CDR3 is TGTGCCAGCAGCCAGACGGAAAAACTGTTTTTT.

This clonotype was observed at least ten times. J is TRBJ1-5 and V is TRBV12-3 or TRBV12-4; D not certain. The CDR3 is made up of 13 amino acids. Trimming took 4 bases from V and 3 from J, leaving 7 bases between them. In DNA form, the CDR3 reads TGTGCCAGCAGTTGGGCCAACAATCAGCCCCAGCATTTT. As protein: CASSWANNQPQHF.

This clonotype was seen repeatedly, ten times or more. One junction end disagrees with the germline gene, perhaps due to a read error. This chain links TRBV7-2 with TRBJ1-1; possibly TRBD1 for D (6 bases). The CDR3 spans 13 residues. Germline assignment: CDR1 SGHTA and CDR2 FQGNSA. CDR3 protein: CASSFDRITEAFF. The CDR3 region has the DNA TGTGCCAGCAGCTTCGACAGGATCACTGAGGCTTTCTTT.

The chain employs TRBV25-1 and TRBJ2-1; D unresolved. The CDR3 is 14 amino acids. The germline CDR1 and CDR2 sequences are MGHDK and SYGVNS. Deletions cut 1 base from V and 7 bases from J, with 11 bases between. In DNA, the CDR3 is TGTGCCAGCAGTGAATGGGCAGACTCGAATGAGCAGTTCTTC. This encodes CASSEWADSNEQFF.

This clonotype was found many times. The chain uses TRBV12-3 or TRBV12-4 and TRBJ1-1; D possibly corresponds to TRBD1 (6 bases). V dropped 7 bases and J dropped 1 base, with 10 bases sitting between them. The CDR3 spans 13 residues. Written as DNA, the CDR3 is TGTGCCAGCATTAGGGGGGGGAACACTGAAGCTTTCTTT. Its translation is CASIRGGNTEAFF.

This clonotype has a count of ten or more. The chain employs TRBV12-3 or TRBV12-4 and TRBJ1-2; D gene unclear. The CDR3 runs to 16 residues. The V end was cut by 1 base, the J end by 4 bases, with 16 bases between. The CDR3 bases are TGTGCCAGCAGTTTAGGGTTGAGCTCCGCCGTCTATGGCTACACCTTC. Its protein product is CASSLGLSSAVYGYTF.

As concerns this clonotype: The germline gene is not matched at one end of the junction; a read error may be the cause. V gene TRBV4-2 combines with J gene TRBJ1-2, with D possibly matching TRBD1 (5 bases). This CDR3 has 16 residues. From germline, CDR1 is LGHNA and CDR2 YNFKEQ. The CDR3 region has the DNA TGTGCCAGCAGTCAAGATACCCCGGGGCAGGGCGATGGCTACACCTTC. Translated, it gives CASSQDTPGQGDGYTF.

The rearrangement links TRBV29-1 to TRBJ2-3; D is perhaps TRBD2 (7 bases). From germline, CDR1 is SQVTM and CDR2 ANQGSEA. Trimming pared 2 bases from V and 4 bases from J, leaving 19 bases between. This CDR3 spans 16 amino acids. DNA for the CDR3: TGCAGCGTTGAATTCCTAGGGGGGGGCGTCGCAGATACGCAGTATTTT. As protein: CSVEFLGGGVADTQYF.